A selection of T cell receptor beta chains follows, all from one sample in a study of human T cells and chemical hapten exposure. MiXCR, run by TCRdb on the RACE reads, gives a single entry per CDR3 protein. The data contain about 190,000 distinct CDR3 sequences, under 30% of them singletons. This specimen consisted of whole blood, obtained in connection with sensitization to the hapten diphenylcyclopropenone (DPC). The receptors stem from a woman aged 40 to 50 with alopecia areata. Some clones in this sample may be carry-over from other donors' samples. Each CDR3 is given with its conserved first and last residue. The order of the fields is J gene, D gene, V gene, clone size, CDR3 DNA, CDR3 protein. The D gene is left open where the match is weak. Size values are once, few and many counts, or a class for expanded clones, and some rows have none.

TRBJ1-2 | TRBD1 | TRBV29-1 | - | TGCAGCGTACCCTCCCCTGGGACAGGGGATGCGGGCTATGGCTACACCTTC | CSVPSPGTGDAGYGYTF
TRBJ2-7 | TRBD1 | TRBV20-1 | - | TGCAGTGCTATTTTACCCGGACAGGGGAGATACTACGAGCAGTACTTC | CSAILPGQGRYYEQYF
TRBJ2-1 | - | TRBV4-1 | - | TGCGCCAGCAGCCAAGTAGTTGGGGTCGTGGATGAGCAGTTCTTC | CASSQVVGVVDEQFF
TRBJ2-6 | - | TRBV15 | few | TGTGCCACCAGCAACGACAGATCCTCTGGGGCCAACGTCCTGACTTTC | CATSNDRSSGANVLTF
TRBJ1-5 | - | TRBV9 | - | TGTGCCAGCAGCGTAGACGCGGGGAATCAGCCCCAGCATTTT | CASSVDAGNQPQHF
TRBJ2-3 | - | TRBV28 | - | TGTGCCAGCACCGACCTCAGGGACGGCAGCACAGATACGCAGTATTTT | CASTDLRDGSTDTQYF
TRBJ2-3 | - | TRBV5-5 | - | TGTGCCAGCAGCAATCCGGACTCCGGAACTAGCACAGATACGCAGTATTTT | CASSNPDSGTSTDTQYF
TRBJ2-3 | - | TRBV4-1 | few | TGCGCCAGCAGCCATGACATACCTGGAGCCGGGGGGCAGTATTTT | CASSHDIPGAGGQYF
TRBJ2-7 | TRBD2 | TRBV4-3 | - | TGCGCCAGCAGCCAAGGTGGGACTAGCGGGCGCTACGAGCAGTACTTC | CASSQGGTSGRYEQYF
TRBJ2-6 | - | TRBV6-1 | - | TGTGCCAGCAGTGAATTTGATTACGGGGCCAACGTCCTGACTTTC | CASSEFDYGANVLTF
TRBJ1-4 | - | TRBV18 | few | TGTGCCAGCTCACCATTCAGAATCAGCTCAGCAACTAATGAAAAACTGTTTTTT | CASSPFRISSATNEKLFF
TRBJ1-5 | TRBD1 | TRBV10-3 | - | TGTGCCATCAGTGATTCAGGGGGCAGCAATCAGCCCCAGCATTTT | CAISDSGGSNQPQHF
TRBJ2-7 | TRBD1 | TRBV28 | - | TGTGCCAGCACTCTTCCCGGGACAGGGGGCTACGAGCAGTACTTC | CASTLPGTGGYEQYF
TRBJ2-7 | - | TRBV29-1 | - | TGCAGCGTCGGACAATACTACGAGCAGTACTTC | CSVGQYYEQYF
TRBJ2-7 | - | TRBV7-2 | once | TGTGCCAGCAGCTTTCGGTTCTACGAGCAGTACTTC | CASSFRFYEQYF
TRBJ2-2 | - | TRBV2 | - | TGTGCCAGCAGCTGGATAAACACCGGGGAGCTGTTTTTT | CASSWINTGELFF
TRBJ2-1 | TRBD2 | TRBV7-2 | many | TGTGCCAGCAGCCAGCAAAAAGCGGGAGGTCTTGAGCAGTTCTTC | CASSQQKAGGLEQFF
TRBJ2-4 | - | TRBV7-2 | - | TGTGCCAGCAGCATTGGACTAGCCAAAAACATTCAGTACTTC | CASSIGLAKNIQYF
TRBJ2-1 | TRBD2 | TRBV4-2 | - | TGTGCCAGCAGCCCGTGGGGACTAGCGGGAGGGGGAGAGCAGTTCTTC | CASSPWGLAGGGEQFF
TRBJ1-1 | TRBD1 | TRBV10-3 | - | TGTGCCATCAGTGAGTCCGAAGGGGGCCACACTGAAGCTTTCTTT | CAISESEGGHTEAFF
TRBJ2-5 | TRBD1 | TRBV11-3 | few | TGTGCCAGCAGCTTAGAGGGGACAGGGCGAGAGACCCAGTACTTC | CASSLEGTGRETQYF
TRBJ2-2 | - | TRBV5-1 | - | TGCGCCAGCAGCTTGGCTCCTGGCTACGACGGGGAGCTGTTTTTT | CASSLAPGYDGELFF
TRBJ2-7 | TRBD1 | TRBV9 | - | TGTGCCAGCAGCGTAGCCGGGACAGGGGGCACCGAGCAGTACTTC | CASSVAGTGGTEQYF
TRBJ1-1 | - | TRBV28 | - | TGTGCCAGCAGCCAACCTACAGCAAGGTTGACTCCGAACACTGAAGCTTTCTTT | CASSQPTARLTPNTEAFF
TRBJ2-7 | - | TRBV4-2 | - | TGTGCCAGCAGCCAAGACTCATTCTCCGGCGGGTGGTCCCCGCCCCACTACGAGCAGTACTTC | CASSQDSFSGGWSPPHYEQYF
TRBJ1-4 | TRBD1 | TRBV7-2 | - | TGTGCCAGCAGCCTTTCAGGGGGCTATGAAAAACTGTTTTTT | CASSLSGGYEKLFF
TRBJ2-1 | - | TRBV9 | - | TGTGCCAGCAGCCCCCACCCCACCCCTGCGAATGAGCAGTTCTTC | CASSPHPTPANEQFF
TRBJ1-5 | - | TRBV21-1 | few | TGTGCCAGCAGCAAGGGCAGGGAGATTGAAGGCAATCAGCCCCAGCATTTT | CASSKGREIEGNQPQHF
TRBJ1-6 | - | TRBV20-1 | - | TGCAGTGCTAGAGTCCCTGGGTCCCCTAATTCACCCCTCCACTTT | CSARVPGSPNSPLHF
TRBJ2-7 | - | TRBV3-2 | - | TGTGCCAGCAGCAGCCCCCTCCCAGGGACTAGCATGTACGAGCAGTACTTC | CASSSPLPGTSMYEQYF
TRBJ1-1 | - | TRBV27 | - | TGTGCCAGCAGTTTTTCGGTGGGCAGAGGTTATGAGGACACTGAAGCTTTCTTT | CASSFSVGRGYEDTEAFF
TRBJ2-5 | - | TRBV29-1 | few | TGCAGCGTTCGGCCGGGGAACCAAGAGACCCAGTACTTC | CSVRPGNQETQYF
TRBJ1-3 | - | TRBV28 | - | TGTGCCAGCAGTCCGGACCTTAGAAACACCATATATTTT | CASSPDLRNTIYF
TRBJ2-3 | TRBD2 | TRBV6-2/TRBV6-3 | few | TGTGCCAGCACCGACGGGACTAGCGGGAGGGCCCTTCAGTATTTT | CASTDGTSGRALQYF
TRBJ1-2 | TRBD1 | TRBV24-1 | - | TGTGCCACCAGTGGCCCGGGACAGGGGGCTGCCTATGGCTACACCTTC | CATSGPGQGAAYGYTF
TRBJ2-1 | - | TRBV12-3/TRBV12-4 | - | TGTGCCAGCAGTGGAACACAGGAGAGCTCCTACAATGAGCAGTTCTTC | CASSGTQESSYNEQFF
TRBJ1-1 | - | TRBV6-2/TRBV6-3 | - | TGTGCCACCGTCACGAACACTGAAGCTTTCTTT | CATVTNTEAFF
TRBJ2-7 | - | TRBV10-3 | few | TGTGCCATCAGTGAGTACGACAGTCGGTCCGAGCAGTACTTC | CAISEYDSRSEQYF
TRBJ1-6 | TRBD1 | TRBV28 | - | TGTGCCAGCAGTAAGCGACAGGGTCGTTCACCCCTCCACTTT | CASSKRQGRSPLHF
TRBJ2-1 | TRBD2 | TRBV4-2 | - | TGTGCCAGCAGCCTCGGACTAGAGATCTACAATGAGCAGTTCTTC | CASSLGLEIYNEQFF
TRBJ2-3 | - | TRBV6-2/TRBV6-3 | - | TGTGCCAGCAGTTACTCCAGGCGCACAGATACGCAGTATTTT | CASSYSRRTDTQYF
TRBJ2-3 | TRBD2 | TRBV7-2 | - | TGTGCCAGCAGCTTAGTAGCGGGAGGAAGGGGCACAGATACGCAGTATTTT | CASSLVAGGRGTDTQYF
TRBJ2-1 | - | TRBV28 | few | TGTGCCAGCGGGGGGTGGGACTCCTACAATGAGCAGTTCTTC | CASGGWDSYNEQFF
TRBJ1-2 | TRBD1 | TRBV10-3 | - | TGTGCCATCAACCCCCGGGACAGGGGTCCTTACACCTTC | CAINPRDRGPYTF
TRBJ1-5 | - | TRBV27 | - | TGTGCCAGCAGTCCTCGTGGGGGGGGCAATCAGCCCCAGCATTTT | CASSPRGGGNQPQHF
TRBJ2-7 | TRBD2 | TRBV18 | - | TGTGCCAGCTCGGAACTAGCGGGAGCTCCCTACGAGCAGTACTTC | CASSELAGAPYEQYF
TRBJ1-6 | - | TRBV20-1 | - | TGCAGTGCCTTCTCCGGGGGGTATAATTCACCCCTCCACTTT | CSAFSGGYNSPLHF
TRBJ2-3 | - | TRBV29-1 | - | TGCAGCGTTGTTCGAGCTGCGACAGATACGCAGTATTTT | CSVVRAATDTQYF
TRBJ1-5 | - | TRBV7-2 | few | TGTGCCAGCAGCACAACTACAGGGCCCCATCAGCCCCAGCATTTT | CASSTTTGPHQPQHF
TRBJ2-1 | TRBD2 | TRBV9 | few | TGTGCCAGCAGCGCTCCGTACCAGCGGACTAGCGACAATGAGCAGTTCTTC | CASSAPYQRTSDNEQFF